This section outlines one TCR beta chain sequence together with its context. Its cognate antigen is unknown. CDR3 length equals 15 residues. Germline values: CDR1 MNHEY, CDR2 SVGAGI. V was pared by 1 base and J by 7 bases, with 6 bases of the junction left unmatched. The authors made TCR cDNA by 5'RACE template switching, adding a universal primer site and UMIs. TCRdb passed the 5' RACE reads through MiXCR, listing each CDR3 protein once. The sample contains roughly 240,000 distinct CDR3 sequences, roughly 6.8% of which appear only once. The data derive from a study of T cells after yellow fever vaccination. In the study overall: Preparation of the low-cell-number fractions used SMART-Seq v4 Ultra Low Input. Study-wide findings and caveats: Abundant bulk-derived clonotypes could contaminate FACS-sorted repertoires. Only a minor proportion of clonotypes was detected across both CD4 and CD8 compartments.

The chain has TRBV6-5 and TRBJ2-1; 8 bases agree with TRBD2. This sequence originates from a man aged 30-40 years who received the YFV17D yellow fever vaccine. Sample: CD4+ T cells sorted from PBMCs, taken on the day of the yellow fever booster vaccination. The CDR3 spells CASSYLGSGKNEQFF. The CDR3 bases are TGTGCCAGCAGTTACTTGGGTAGCGGGAAGAATGAGCAGTTCTTC.